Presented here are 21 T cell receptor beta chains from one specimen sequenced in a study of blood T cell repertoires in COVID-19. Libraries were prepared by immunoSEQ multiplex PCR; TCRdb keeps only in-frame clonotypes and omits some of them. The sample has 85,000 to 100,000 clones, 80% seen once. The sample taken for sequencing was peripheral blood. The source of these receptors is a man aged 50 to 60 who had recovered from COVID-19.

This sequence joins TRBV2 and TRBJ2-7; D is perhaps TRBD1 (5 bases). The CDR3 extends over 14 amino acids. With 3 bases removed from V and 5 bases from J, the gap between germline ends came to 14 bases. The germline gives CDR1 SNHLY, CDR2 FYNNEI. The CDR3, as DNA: TGTGCCAGCAGTGAGATGCGGACAACAAACGAGCAGTACTTC. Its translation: CASSEMRTTNEQYF.

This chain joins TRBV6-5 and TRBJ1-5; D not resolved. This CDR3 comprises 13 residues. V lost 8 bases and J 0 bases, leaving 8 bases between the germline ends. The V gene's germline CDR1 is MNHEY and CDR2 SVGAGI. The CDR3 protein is CASARNSNQPQHF. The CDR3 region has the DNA TGTGCCAGCGCGAGAAATAGCAATCAGCCCCAGCATTTT.

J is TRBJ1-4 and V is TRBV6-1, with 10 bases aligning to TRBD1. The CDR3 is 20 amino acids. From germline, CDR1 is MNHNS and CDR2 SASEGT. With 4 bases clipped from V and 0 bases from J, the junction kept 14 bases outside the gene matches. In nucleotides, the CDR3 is TGTGCCAGCAGTGTTCTAGGGACAGGGGCCCGTTATGCAACTAATGAAAAACTGTTTTTT. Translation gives CASSVLGTGARYATNEKLFF.

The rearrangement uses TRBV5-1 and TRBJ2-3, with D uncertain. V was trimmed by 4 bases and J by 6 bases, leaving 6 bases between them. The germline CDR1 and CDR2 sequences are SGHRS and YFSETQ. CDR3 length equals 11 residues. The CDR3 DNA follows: TGCGCCAGCAGCGGGCAGGATACGCAGTATTTT. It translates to CASSGQDTQYF. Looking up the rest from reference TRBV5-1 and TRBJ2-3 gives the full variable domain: KAGVTQTPRYLIKTRGQQVTLSCSPISGHRSVSWYQQTPGQGLQFLFEYFSETQRNKGNFPGRFSGRQFSNSRSEMNVSTLELGDSALYLCASSGQDTQYFGPGTRLTVL.

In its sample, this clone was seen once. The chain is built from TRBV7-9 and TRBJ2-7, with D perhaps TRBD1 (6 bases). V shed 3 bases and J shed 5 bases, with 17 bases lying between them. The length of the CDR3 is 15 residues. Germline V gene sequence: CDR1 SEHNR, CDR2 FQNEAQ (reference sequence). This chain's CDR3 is CASSFSGTPADEQYF. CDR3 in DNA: TGTGCCAGCAGCTTCTCCGGGACACCCGCCGACGAGCAGTACTTC.

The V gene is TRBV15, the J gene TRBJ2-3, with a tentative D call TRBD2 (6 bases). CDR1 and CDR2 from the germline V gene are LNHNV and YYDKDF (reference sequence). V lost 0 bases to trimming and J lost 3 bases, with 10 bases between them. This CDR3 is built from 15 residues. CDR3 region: CATSREGLATDTQYF. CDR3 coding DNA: TGTGCCACCAGCAGAGAGGGGCTAGCGACAGATACGCAGTATTTT.

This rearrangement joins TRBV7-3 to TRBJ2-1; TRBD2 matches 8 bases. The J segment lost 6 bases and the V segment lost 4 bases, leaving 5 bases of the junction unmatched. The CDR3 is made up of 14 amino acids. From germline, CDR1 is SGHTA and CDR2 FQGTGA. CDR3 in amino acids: CASSSAGEGNEQFF. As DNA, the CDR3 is TGTGCCAGCAGCTCAGCGGGAGAAGGCAATGAGCAGTTCTTC.

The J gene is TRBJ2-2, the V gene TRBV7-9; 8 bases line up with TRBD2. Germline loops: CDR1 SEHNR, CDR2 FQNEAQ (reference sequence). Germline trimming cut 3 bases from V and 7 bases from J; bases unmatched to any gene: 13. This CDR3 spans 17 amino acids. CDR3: CASSFRAGASEGGELFF. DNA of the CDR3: TGTGCCAGCAGCTTTAGAGCGGGGGCCTCCGAGGGCGGGGAGCTGTTTTTT.

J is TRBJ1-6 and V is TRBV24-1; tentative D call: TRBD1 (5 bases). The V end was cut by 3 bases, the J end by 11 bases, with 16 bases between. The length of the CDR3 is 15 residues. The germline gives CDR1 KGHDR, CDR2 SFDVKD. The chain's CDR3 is CATSDQGSETAPLHF. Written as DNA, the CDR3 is TGTGCCACCAGTGATCAGGGAAGTGAAACGGCACCCCTCCACTTT.

The CDR3 DNA is TGTGCCACCCGACCAAACAGGAACACTGAAGCTTTCTTT. This sequence encodes CATRPNRNTEAFF. V and J are TRBV7-2 and TRBJ1-1; D gene uncertain. The CDR3 consists of 13 residues. V lost 10 bases and J 1 base, leaving 13 bases between the germline ends. Germline V gene data show CDR1 as SGHTA and CDR2 as FQGNSA. The variable domain in full, completed from reference TRBV7-2 and TRBJ1-1, reads GAGVSQSPSNKVTEKGKDVELRCDPISGHTALYWYRQSLGQGLEFLIYFQGNSAPDKSGLPSDRFSAERTGGSVSTLTIQRTQQEDSAVYLCATRPNRNTEAFFGQGTRLTVV.

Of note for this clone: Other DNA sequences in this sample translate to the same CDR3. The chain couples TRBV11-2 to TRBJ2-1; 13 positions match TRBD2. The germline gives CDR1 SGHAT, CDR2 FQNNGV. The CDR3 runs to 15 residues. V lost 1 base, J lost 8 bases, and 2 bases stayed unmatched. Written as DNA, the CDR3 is TGTGCCAGCAGCTTAGGACTAGCGGGGGGCGATGAGCAGTTCTTC. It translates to CASSLGLAGGDEQFF.

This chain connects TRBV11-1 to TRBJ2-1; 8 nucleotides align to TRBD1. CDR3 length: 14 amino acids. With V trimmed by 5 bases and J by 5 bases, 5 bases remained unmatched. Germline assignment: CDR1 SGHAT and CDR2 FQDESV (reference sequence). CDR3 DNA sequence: TGTGCCAGCAGCCGGACAGGGAACAACAATGAGCAGTTCTTC. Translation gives CASSRTGNNNEQFF. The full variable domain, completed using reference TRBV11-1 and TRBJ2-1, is EAEVAQSPRYKITEKSQAVAFWCDPISGHATLYWYRQILGQGPELLVQFQDESVVDDSQLPKDRFSAERLKGVDSTLKIQPAELGDSAMYLCASSRTGNNNEQFFGPGTRLTVL.

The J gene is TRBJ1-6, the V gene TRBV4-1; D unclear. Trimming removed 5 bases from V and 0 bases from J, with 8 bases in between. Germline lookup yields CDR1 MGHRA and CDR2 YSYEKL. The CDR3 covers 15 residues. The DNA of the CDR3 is TGCGCCAGCAGCTACAGAAGCTCCTATAATTCACCCCTCCACTTT. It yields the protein CASSYRSSYNSPLHF.

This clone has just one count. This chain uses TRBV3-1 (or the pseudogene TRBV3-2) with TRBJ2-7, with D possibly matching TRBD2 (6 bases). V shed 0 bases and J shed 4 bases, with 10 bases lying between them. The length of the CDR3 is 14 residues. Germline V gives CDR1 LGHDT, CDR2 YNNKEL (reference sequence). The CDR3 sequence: CASSQEGGGYEQYF. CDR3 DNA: TGTGCCAGCAGCCAAGAGGGAGGCGGTTACGAGCAGTACTTC.

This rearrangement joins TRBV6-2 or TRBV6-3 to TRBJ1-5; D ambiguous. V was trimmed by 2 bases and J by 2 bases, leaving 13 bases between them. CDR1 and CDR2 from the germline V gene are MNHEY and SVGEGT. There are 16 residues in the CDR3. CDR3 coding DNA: TGTGCCAGCAGTTACCCTCCTACAGTCGGCAATCAGCCCCAGCATTTT. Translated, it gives CASSYPPTVGNQPQHF.

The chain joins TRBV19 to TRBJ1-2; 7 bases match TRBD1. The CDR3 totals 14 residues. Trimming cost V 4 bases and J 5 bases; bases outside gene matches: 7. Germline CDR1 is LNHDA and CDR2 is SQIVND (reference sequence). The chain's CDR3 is CASSTRDSLYGYTF. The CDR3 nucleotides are TGTGCCAGTAGTACCCGGGACAGTTTATATGGCTACACCTTC.

CDR3 sequence reads: CASSQGSAGGPGTQYF. The CDR3 DNA reads as TGTGCCAGCAGCCAAGGTTCTGCGGGGGGACCGGGTACGCAGTATTTT. The chain has TRBV3-1 (or the pseudogene TRBV3-2) and TRBJ2-3, with 8 bases identical to TRBD2. This CDR3 comprises 16 residues. J gave up 8 bases and V 1 base, and 11 bases lay outside the gene matches. The V gene's germline CDR1 is LGHDT and CDR2 YNNKEL (reference sequence).

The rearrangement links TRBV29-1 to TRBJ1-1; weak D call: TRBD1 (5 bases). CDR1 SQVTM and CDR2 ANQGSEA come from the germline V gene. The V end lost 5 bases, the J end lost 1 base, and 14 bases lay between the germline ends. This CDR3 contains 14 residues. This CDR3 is CSVRGAGTNTEAFF. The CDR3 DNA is TGCAGCGTTCGCGGGGCAGGGACGAACACTGAAGCTTTCTTT.

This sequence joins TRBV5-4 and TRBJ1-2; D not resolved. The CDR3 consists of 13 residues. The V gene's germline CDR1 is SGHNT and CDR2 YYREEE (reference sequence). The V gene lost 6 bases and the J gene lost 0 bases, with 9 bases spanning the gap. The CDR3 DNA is TGTGCCAGCAAACCCGGGACTAACTATGGCTACACCTTC. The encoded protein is CASKPGTNYGYTF.

The CDR3 loop reads CAISEGGRGVTEAFF. The DNA for the CDR3 is TGTGCCATCAGTGAGGGGGGCAGGGGGGTCACTGAAGCTTTCTTT. This rearrangement joins TRBV10-3 to TRBJ1-1; the match to TRBD1 covers 7 bases. The CDR3 runs to 15 residues. The germline V gene encodes CDR1 ENHRY and CDR2 SYGVKD. J was trimmed by 4 bases and V by 2 bases; bases with no gene match: 7.

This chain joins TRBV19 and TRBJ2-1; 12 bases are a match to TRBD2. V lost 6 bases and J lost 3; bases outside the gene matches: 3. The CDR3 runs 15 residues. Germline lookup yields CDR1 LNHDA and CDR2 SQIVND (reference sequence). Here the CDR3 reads CASRRTSGVYNEQFF. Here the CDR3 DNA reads TGTGCCAGTAGACGGACTAGCGGGGTCTACAATGAGCAGTTCTTC.